This T cell receptor beta chain was sequenced for a study of cytotoxic CD8 clonotypes in ibrutinib-treated CLL. For the study at large: Partial responders roughly 25, complete 2; around twelve progressed and around 15 stayed in remission by median roughly 73 months.

Germline V gene sequence: CDR1 SGHTA, CDR2 FQGNSA. The V and J ends lost 4 bases and 9 bases respectively, with 18 bases between them. The CDR3 extends over 14 amino acids. Whole-study findings and limits: Pretreatment clonality was elevated relative to age-matched healthy donors and paralleled circulating CD8+ T-cell counts.

In this sample, this clone turned up once. The target antigen is unknown. Genomic DNA for TCR beta libraries, approximately 2 micrograms, came from cryopreserved PBMCs. Assay used: immunoSEQ multiplex PCR; TCRdb lists only in-frame clones, some missing. This sample has about 130,000 clones, with approximately 80% found just once. The sequencing here drew on PBMCs, taken after 24 months of ibrutinib treatment. The receptor was derived from a human donor with chronic lymphocytic leukemia. The rearrangement uses TRBV7-2 and TRBJ1-1; weak D call: TRBD1 (6 bases). DNA of the CDR3: TGTGCCAGCAGCTCCTCAGGGGCGGGTACAAAAGCTTTCTTT. Amino acids: CASSSSGAGTKAFF. Filled out from reference TRBV7-2 and TRBJ1-1, the complete variable domain reads GAGVSQSPSNKVTEKGKDVELRCDPISGHTALYWYRQSLGQGLEFLIYFQGNSAPDKSGLPSDRFSAERTGGSVSTLTIQRTQQEDSAVYLCASSSSGAGTKAFFGQGTRLTVV.